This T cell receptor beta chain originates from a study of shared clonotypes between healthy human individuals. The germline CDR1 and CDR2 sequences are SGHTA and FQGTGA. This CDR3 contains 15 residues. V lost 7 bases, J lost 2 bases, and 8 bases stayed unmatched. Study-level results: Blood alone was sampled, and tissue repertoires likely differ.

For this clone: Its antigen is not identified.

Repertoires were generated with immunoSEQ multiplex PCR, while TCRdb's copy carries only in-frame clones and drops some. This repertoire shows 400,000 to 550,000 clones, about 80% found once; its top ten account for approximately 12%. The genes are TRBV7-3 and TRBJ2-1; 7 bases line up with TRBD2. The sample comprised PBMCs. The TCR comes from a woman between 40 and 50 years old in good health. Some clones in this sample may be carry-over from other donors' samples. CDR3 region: CASKQTSEAYNEQFF. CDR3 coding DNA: TGTGCCAGCAAGCAAACTAGCGAGGCCTACAATGAGCAGTTCTTC.